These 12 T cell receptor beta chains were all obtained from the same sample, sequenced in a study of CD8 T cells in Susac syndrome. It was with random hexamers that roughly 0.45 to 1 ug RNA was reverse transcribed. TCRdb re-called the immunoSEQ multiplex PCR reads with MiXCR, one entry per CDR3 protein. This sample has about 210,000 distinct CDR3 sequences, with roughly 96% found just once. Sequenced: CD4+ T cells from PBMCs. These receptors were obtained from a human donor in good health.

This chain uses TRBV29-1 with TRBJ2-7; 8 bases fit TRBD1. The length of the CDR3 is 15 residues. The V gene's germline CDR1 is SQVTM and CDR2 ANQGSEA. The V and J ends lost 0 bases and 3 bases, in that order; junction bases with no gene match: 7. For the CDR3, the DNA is TGCAGCGTTGAAGATCGGGCAGGGGGCAGCTACGAGCAGTACTTC. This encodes CSVEDRAGGSYEQYF.

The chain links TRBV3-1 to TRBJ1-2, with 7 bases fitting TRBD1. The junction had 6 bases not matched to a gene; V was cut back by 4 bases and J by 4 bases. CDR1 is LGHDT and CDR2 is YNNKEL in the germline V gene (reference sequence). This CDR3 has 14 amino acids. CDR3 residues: CASSLYDRAYGYTF. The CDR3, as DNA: TGTGCCAGCAGCCTTTACGACAGGGCCTATGGCTACACCTTC.

The CDR3 region has the DNA TGTGCCACCTATGAAGGGTACCAAGAGACCCAGTACTTC. Its translation: CATYEGYQETQYF. This rearrangement joins TRBV25-1 to TRBJ2-5; no definite D call. Trimming pared 10 bases from V and 0 bases from J, leaving 12 bases between. The CDR3 covers 13 residues. Germline CDR1 reads MGHDK; CDR2 reads SYGVNS.

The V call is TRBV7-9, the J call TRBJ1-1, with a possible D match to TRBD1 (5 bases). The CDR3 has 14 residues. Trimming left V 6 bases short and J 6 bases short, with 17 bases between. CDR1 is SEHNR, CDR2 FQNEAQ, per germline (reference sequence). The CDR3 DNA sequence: TGTGCCAGCAGACCCAGGGCGGGAAACGCTGAAGCTTTCTTT. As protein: CASRPRAGNAEAFF.

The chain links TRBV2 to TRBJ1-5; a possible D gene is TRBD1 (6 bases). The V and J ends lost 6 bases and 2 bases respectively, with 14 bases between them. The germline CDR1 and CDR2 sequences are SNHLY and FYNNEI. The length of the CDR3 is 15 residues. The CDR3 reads CASRSPGAGNQPQHF. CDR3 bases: TGTGCCAGCAGATCTCCGGGGGCAGGCAATCAGCCCCAGCATTTT.

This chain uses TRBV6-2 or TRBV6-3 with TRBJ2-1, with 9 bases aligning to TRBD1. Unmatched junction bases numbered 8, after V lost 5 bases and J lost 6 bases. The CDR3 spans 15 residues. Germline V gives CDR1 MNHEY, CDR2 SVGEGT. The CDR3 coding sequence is TGTGCCAGCAGTAACACCCTGGACAGGGGCAATGAGCAGTTCTTC. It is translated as CASSNTLDRGNEQFF.

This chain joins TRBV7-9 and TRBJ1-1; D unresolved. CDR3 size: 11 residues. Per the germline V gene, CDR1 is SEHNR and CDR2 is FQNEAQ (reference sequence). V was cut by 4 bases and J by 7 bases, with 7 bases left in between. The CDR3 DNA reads TGTGCCAGCAGCTCCTACATTGAAGCTTTCTTT. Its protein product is CASSSYIEAFF.

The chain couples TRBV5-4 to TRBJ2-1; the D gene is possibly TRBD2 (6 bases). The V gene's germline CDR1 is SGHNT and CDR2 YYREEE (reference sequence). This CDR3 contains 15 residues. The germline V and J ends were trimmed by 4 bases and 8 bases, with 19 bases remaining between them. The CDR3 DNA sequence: TGTGCCAGCAGCCGTTCTGGAGGGGTCGGGGATGAGCAGTTCTTC. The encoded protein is CASSRSGGVGDEQFF.

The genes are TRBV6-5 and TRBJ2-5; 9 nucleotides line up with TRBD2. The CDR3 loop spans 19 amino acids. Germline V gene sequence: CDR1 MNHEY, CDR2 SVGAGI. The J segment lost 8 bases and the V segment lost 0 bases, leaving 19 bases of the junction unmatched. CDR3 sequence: CASSYSNGLAGGPVDTQYF. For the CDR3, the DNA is TGTGCCAGCAGTTACTCCAACGGGTTGGCGGGAGGGCCTGTCGATACCCAGTACTTC.

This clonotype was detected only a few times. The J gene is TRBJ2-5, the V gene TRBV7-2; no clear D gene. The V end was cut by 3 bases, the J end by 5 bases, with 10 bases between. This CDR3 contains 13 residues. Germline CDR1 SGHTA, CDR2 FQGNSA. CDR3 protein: CASSLGQRETQYF. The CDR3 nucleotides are TGTGCCAGCAGCTTGGGCCAGAGGGAGACCCAGTACTTC.

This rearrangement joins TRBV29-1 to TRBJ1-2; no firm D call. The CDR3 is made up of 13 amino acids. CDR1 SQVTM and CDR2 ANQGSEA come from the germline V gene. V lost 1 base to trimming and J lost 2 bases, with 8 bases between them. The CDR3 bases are TGCAGCGTTGAAGTCAGGCTCAACTATGGCTACACCTTC. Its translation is CSVEVRLNYGYTF.

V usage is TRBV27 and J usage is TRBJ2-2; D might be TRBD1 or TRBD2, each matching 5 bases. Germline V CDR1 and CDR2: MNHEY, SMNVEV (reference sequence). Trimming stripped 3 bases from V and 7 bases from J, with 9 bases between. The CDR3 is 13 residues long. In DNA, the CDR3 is TGTGCCAGCAGTTTCAGAGGGGACGGGGAGCTGTTTTTT. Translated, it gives CASSFRGDGELFF.